The 10 T cell receptor beta chains in this list originate from one sample, sequenced in a study of blood T cell repertoires in COVID-19. Using immunoSEQ multiplex PCR, the repertoire was profiled, and TCRdb retains in-frame clones only, with some absent. The table has about 250,000 clones, about nine tenths seen once. Input material: PBMCs or T cells enriched from blood (not recorded which). All receptors derive from a man in his forties who had recovered from COVID-19.

The chain links TRBV19 to TRBJ1-5; D unresolved. The CDR3 is 15 residues long. Germline-derived CDR1 and CDR2 are LNHDA and SQIVND (reference sequence). Trimming removed 2 bases from V and 7 bases from J, with 15 bases in between. CDR3 sequence reads: CASSIPTIARQPQHF. Here the CDR3 DNA reads TGTGCCAGTAGTATACCCACAATTGCAAGACAGCCCCAGCATTTT. The complete variable domain, with remaining parts taken from reference TRBV19 and TRBJ1-5, reads DGGITQSPKYLFRKEGQNVTLSCEQNLNHDAMYWYRQDPGQGLRLIYYSQIVNDFQKGDIAEGYSVSREKKESFPLTVTSAQKNPTAFYLCASSIPTIARQPQHFGDGTRLSIL.

The chain employs TRBV7-2 and TRBJ1-4, with D possibly matching TRBD1 (6 bases). Germline V gives CDR1 SGHTA, CDR2 FQGNSA. Trimming left V 5 bases short and J 0 bases short, with 10 bases between. The CDR3 length is 15 residues. In DNA, the CDR3 is TGTGCCAGCAGCCCCCAGGGGACAACTAATGAAAAACTGTTTTTT. It is translated as CASSPQGTTNEKLFF.

This chain connects TRBV7-6 to TRBJ1-3, with D unresolved. This CDR3 region has 15 residues. Germline V CDR1 and CDR2: SGHVS, FNYEAQ. V was clipped by 5 bases and J by 0 bases, with 11 bases between them. The CDR3 nucleotides read TGTGCCAGCAGCACCGGTTGGAGCTCTGGAAACACCATATATTTT. Translation gives CASSTGWSSGNTIYF. The full variable domain, in which reference TRBV7-6 and TRBJ1-3 provide the parts outside the CDR3, is GAGVSQSPRYKVTKRGQDVALRCDPISGHVSLYWYRQALGQGPEFLTYFNYEAQQDKSGLPNDRFSAERPEGSISTLTIQRTEQRDSAMYRCASSTGWSSGNTIYFGEGSWLTVV.

J is TRBJ2-2 and V is TRBV28; 16 nucleotides agree with TRBD2. Unmatched junction bases numbered 10, after V lost 5 bases and J lost 7 bases. Germline CDR1 and CDR2: MDHEN and SYDVKM. This CDR3 contains 18 residues. The CDR3 sequence is CASSLTGTSGRAFGELFF. CDR3 in DNA: TGTGCCAGCAGTCTGACAGGGACTAGCGGGAGGGCCTTCGGGGAGCTGTTTTTT.

V gene TRBV7-8 combines with J gene TRBJ2-7, with a tentative D call TRBD2 (6 bases). V lost 5 bases, J lost 1 base, and 9 bases lay in between. There are 13 residues in the CDR3. Germline V gene lookup returns CDR1 SGHVS and CDR2 FQNEAQ. CDR3 residues: CASSAEGSYEQYF. CDR3 nucleotide sequence: TGTGCCAGCAGCGCGGAGGGTTCCTACGAGCAGTACTTC. The variable domain in full, with the rest retrieved from reference TRBV7-8 and TRBJ2-7, is GAGVSQSPRYKVAKRGQDVALRCDPISGHVSLFWYQQALGQGPEFLTYFQNEAQLDKSGLPSDRFFAERPEGSVSTLKIQRTQQEDSAVYLCASSAEGSYEQYFGPGTRLTVT.

The V call is TRBV6-5, the J call TRBJ1-5; 7 bases are a match to TRBD1. Germline V gene data show CDR1 as MNHEY and CDR2 as SVGAGI. V dropped 0 bases and J dropped 7; count of bases not matched to a gene: 6. This CDR3 is built from 15 residues. The CDR3 coding sequence is TGTGCCAGCAGTTACTCGGGGACAGACCCCCAGCCCCAGCATTTT. Translated: CASSYSGTDPQPQHF.

The chain is built from TRBV11-3 and TRBJ1-6, with 8 bases that match TRBD1. Per germline, CDR1 SGHNT and CDR2 YENEEA. The CDR3 has 16 residues. Losses at the gene ends were 5 bases for V and 10 bases for J; bases not matched to a gene: 13. In DNA, the CDR3 is TGTGCCAGCAGCGTGTCGACAGGGGCGGTAGAATCACCCCTCCACTTT. Translated: CASSVSTGAVESPLHF.

This chain uses TRBV27 with TRBJ1-5, with no clear D. The germline CDR1 and CDR2 sequences are MNHEY and SMNVEV (reference sequence). The V gene lost 2 bases and the J gene lost 4 bases, with 6 bases spanning the gap. This CDR3 region has 13 residues. DNA of the CDR3: TGTGCCAGCAGTTTAGGGAGGAATCAGCCCCAGCATTTT. Its protein product is CASSLGRNQPQHF.

This chain links TRBV27 with TRBJ1-2; D ambiguous. CDR3 length: 15 amino acids. The germline V gene has CDR1 MNHEY and CDR2 SMNVEV (reference sequence). V shed 5 bases and J shed 0 bases, with 13 bases lying between them. The CDR3, as DNA: TGTGCCAGCAGTCCGGACGGAGGAGCTAACTATGGCTACACCTTC. Translation gives CASSPDGGANYGYTF.

This CDR3 reads CASSLGQGAGQPQHF. CDR3 sequence (DNA): TGTGCCAGCAGCTTAGGACAGGGGGCCGGTCAGCCCCAGCATTTT. The V gene is TRBV7-8, the J gene TRBJ1-5, with 10 positions matching TRBD1. The V gene end was trimmed by 1 base and the J gene end by 6 bases; junction bases not matched to a gene: 3. The CDR3 is 15 residues long. Germline V gives CDR1 SGHVS, CDR2 FQNEAQ.